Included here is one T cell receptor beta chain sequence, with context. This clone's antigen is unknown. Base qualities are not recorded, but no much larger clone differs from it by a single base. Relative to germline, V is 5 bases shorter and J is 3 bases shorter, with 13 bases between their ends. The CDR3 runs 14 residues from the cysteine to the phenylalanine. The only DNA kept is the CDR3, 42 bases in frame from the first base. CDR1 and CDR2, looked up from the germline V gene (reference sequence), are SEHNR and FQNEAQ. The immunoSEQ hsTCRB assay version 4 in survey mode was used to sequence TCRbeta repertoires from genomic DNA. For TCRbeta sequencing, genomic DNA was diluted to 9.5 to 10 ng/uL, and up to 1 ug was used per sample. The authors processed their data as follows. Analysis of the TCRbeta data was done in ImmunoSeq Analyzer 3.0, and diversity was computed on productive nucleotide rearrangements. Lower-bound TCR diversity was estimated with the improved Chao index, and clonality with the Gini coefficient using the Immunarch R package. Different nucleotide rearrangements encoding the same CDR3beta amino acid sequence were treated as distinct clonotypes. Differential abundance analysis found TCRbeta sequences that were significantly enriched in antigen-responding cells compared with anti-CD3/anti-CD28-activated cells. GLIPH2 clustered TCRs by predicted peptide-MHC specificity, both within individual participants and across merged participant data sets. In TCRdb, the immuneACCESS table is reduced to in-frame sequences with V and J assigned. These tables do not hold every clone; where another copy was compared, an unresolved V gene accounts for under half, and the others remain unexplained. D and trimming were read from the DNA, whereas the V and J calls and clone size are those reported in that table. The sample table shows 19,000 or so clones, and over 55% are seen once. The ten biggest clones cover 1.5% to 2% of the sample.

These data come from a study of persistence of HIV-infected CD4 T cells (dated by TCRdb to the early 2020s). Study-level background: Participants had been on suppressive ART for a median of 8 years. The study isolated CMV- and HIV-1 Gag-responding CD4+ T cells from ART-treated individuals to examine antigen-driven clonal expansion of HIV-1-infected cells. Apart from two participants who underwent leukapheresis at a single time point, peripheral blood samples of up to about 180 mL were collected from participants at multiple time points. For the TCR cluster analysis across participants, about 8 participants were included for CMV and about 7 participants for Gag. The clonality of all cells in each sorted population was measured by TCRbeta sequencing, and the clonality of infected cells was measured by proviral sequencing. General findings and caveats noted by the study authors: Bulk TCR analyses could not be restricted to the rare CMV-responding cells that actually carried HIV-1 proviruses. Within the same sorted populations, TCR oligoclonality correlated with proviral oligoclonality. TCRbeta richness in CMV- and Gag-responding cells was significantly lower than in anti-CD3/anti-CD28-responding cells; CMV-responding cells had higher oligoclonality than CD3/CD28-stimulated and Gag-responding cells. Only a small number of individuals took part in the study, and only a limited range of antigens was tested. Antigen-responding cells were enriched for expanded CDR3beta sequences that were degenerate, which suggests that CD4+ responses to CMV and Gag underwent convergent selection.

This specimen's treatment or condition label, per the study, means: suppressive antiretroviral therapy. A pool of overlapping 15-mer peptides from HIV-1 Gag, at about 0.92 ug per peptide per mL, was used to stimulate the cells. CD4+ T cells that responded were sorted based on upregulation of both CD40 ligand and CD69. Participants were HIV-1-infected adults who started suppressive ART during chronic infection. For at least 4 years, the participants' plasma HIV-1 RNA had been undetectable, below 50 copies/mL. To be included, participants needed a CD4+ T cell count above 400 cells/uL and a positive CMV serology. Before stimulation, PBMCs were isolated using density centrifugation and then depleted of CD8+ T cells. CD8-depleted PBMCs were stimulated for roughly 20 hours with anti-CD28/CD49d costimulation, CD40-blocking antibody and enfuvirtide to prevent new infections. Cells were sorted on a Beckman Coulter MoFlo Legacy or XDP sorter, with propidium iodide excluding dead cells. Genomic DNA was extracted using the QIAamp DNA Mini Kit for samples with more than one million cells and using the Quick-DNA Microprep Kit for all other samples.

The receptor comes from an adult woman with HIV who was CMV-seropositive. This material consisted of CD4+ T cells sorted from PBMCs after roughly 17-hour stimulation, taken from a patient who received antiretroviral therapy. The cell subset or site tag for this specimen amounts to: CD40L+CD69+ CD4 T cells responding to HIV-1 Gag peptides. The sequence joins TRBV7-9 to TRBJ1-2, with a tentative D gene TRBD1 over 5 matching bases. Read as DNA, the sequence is TGTGCCAGCAGCAGAGACGGGGGGGACTATGGCTACACCTTC. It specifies CASSRDGGDYGYTF.